One and the same sample provided the 8 T cell receptor beta chains below, sequenced in a study of PD-1 blockade in classical Hodgkin lymphoma. Time point here: newly diagnosed, previously untreated cHL patient sample. Clones were sequenced by immunoSEQ multiplex PCR, and TCRdb holds only the in-frame ones, with some missing. The repertoire has under 80,000 clones, over 85% of them found once; the top ten carry 2.6%. Source material: peripheral blood mononuclear cells (PBMCs). The receptor set was obtained from a human donor with classical Hodgkin lymphoma.

The CDR3 region has the DNA TGCGCCAGCCTTACCCGACAGGGGTGGGGTTCACCCCTCCACTTT. As protein: CASLTRQGWGSPLHF. The gene calls are TRBV10-2 and TRBJ1-6, with 8 bases identical to TRBD1. V was pared by 8 bases and J by 9 bases, with 12 bases of the junction left unmatched. The CDR3 contains 15 residues. Germline V gene sequence: CDR1 WSHSY, CDR2 SAAADI.

This chain links TRBV4-1 with TRBJ1-6, with D hard to call. Trimming cost V 3 bases and J 9 bases, with 15 bases left between them. Germline assignment: CDR1 MGHRA and CDR2 YSYEKL. The CDR3 loop spans 15 amino acids. CDR3 sequence: CASSHPRESTSPLHF. CDR3 nucleotide sequence: TGCGCCAGCAGCCACCCTCGCGAATCTACTTCACCCCTCCACTTT.

This chain connects TRBV7-7 to TRBJ2-2; 9 bases map to TRBD2. The CDR3 is 16 amino acids. Germline V gene data show CDR1 as SSHAT and CDR2 as FNYEAQ (reference sequence). Trimming removed 3 bases from V and 7 bases from J; junction bases left unmatched: 9. The CDR3 loop is CASSFLAGPEGGELFF. For the CDR3, the DNA is TGTGCCAGCAGCTTTCTAGCGGGGCCAGAGGGCGGGGAGCTGTTTTTT.

V gene TRBV7-3 combines with J gene TRBJ2-3, with TRBD2 as a possible D gene (5 bases). Trimming cost V 2 bases and J 0 bases, with 9 bases left between them. The V gene's germline CDR1 is SGHTA and CDR2 FQGTGA. CDR3 size: 15 residues. CDR3 amino acids: CASSLSGVSTDTQYF. The CDR3, as DNA: TGTGCCAGCAGCTTATCCGGGGTGAGCACAGATACGCAGTATTTT. Looking up the rest from reference TRBV7-3 and TRBJ2-3 gives the full variable domain: GAGVSQTPSNKVTEKGKYVELRCDPISGHTALYWYRQSLGQGPEFLIYFQGTGAADDSGLPNDRFFAVRPEGSVSTLKIQRTERGDSAVYLCASSLSGVSTDTQYFGPGTRLTVL.

The J gene is TRBJ2-7, the V gene TRBV6-5; D might be TRBD1 or TRBD2, each matching 6 bases. CDR3 length: 15 residues. Per the germline V gene, CDR1 is MNHEY and CDR2 is SVGAGI. V lost 0 bases and J lost 0, with 9 bases in between. CDR3 sequence reads: CASSYSEGGSYEQYF. CDR3 DNA: TGTGCCAGCAGTTACTCGGAGGGGGGCTCCTACGAGCAGTACTTC.

The J gene is TRBJ1-2, the V gene TRBV2; D is perhaps TRBD1 (5 bases). This CDR3 region has 12 residues. Trimming removed 8 bases from V and 5 bases from J, with 12 bases in between. Germline V gene sequence: CDR1 SNHLY, CDR2 FYNNEI. DNA for the CDR3: TGTGCCAGCGTCCGGGACTCATATGGCTACACCTTC. Translated: CASVRDSYGYTF. Together with reference TRBV2 and TRBJ1-2, the CDR3 gives the full variable domain: EPEVTQTPSHQVTQMGQEVILRCVPISNHLYFYWYRQILGQKVEFLVSFYNNEISEKSEIFDDQFSVERPDGSNFTLKIRSTKLEDSAMYFCASVRDSYGYTFGSGTRLTVV.

The chain is built from TRBV5-1 and TRBJ1-2; D is unresolved. V lost 4 bases to trimming and J lost 1 base, with 17 bases between them. Germline V lookup: CDR1 SGHRS, CDR2 YFSETQ. The CDR3 is 16 residues long. The CDR3 region is CASSPDLLDLNYGYTF. Written as DNA, the CDR3 is TGCGCCAGCAGCCCCGACCTCCTTGACCTTAACTATGGCTACACCTTC.

The rearrangement joins TRBV19 to TRBJ1-5, with 7 bases fitting TRBD1. The ends lost 7 bases at V and 2 bases at J; junction bases unmatched: 8. The germline V gene has CDR1 LNHDA and CDR2 SQIVND (reference sequence). The CDR3 is 15 residues long. The CDR3 DNA follows: TGTGCCAGTAAAGATACAGGGGAACGCAATCAGCCCCAGCATTTT. Translated: CASKDTGERNQPQHF.